The 31 T cell receptor beta chains below were found in one sample sequenced in a study of cytomegalovirus exposure and HLA in healthy donors. Primers included in the PCR were 60 Vbeta and 13 Jbeta primers. Generated by immunoSEQ multiplex PCR, the TCRdb table keeps only in-frame clones and is missing some. The sample carries some 200,000 clones, 79% recorded once. What was sequenced was PBMCs. These receptors all stem from a girl aged 10-17 years in good health and CMV-seropositive.

J is TRBJ2-3 and V is TRBV5-4; 12 bases are a match to TRBD2. V dropped 0 bases and J dropped 4; count of bases not matched to a gene: 9. Germline CDR1 reads SGHNT; CDR2 reads YYREEE (reference sequence). The CDR3 is 18 amino acids. The CDR3 DNA reads as TGTGCCAGCAGCTTGGATCCGACTAGCGGGGGCTCAGCAGATACGCAGTATTTT. Amino acids: CASSLDPTSGGSADTQYF.

The J gene is TRBJ1-2, the V gene TRBV7-2; D unclear. The germline CDR1 and CDR2 sequences are SGHTA and FQGNSA. The ends were cut back, 5 bases at V and 6 bases at J, with 16 bases in the middle. This CDR3 region has 14 residues. CDR3 DNA: TGTGCCAGCAGCCCGACACCGATGAAGGATGGCTACACCTTC. Translated: CASSPTPMKDGYTF.

The rearrangement joins TRBV25-1 to TRBJ1-4, with 10 bases matching TRBD1. Germline CDR1 is MGHDK and CDR2 is SYGVNS. The CDR3 sequence is 18 residues long. V was pared by 1 base and J by 3 bases, with 8 bases of the junction left unmatched. The CDR3 here is CASSEWPGQGMANEKLFF. The CDR3 DNA reads as TGTGCCAGCAGTGAATGGCCGGGACAGGGGATGGCTAATGAAAAACTGTTTTTT.

The J gene is TRBJ2-1, the V gene TRBV5-1; D possibly corresponds to TRBD2 (7 bases). This CDR3 has 17 amino acids. V shed 0 bases and J shed 4 bases, with 17 bases lying between them. Germline CDR1 and CDR2: SGHRS and YFSETQ. CDR3 protein: CASSLVLTGGPYNEQFF. The CDR3 DNA is TGCGCCAGCAGCTTGGTGTTGACGGGGGGCCCTTACAATGAGCAGTTCTTC. The whole variable domain, filled in from reference TRBV5-1 and TRBJ2-1, reads KAGVTQTPRYLIKTRGQQVTLSCSPISGHRSVSWYQQTPGQGLQFLFEYFSETQRNKGNFPGRFSGRQFSNSRSEMNVSTLELGDSALYLCASSLVLTGGPYNEQFFGPGTRLTVL.

V usage is TRBV4-1 and J usage is TRBJ2-7, with 7 nucleotides matching TRBD1. The trim removed 1 base at V and 2 bases at J, leaving 5 bases unmatched. This CDR3 contains 15 residues. CDR1 MGHRA and CDR2 YSYEKL come from the germline V gene. Here the CDR3 reads CASSQVTGTAYEQYF. The CDR3 DNA sequence: TGCGCCAGCAGCCAAGTTACCGGGACAGCCTACGAGCAGTACTTC.

The V gene is TRBV5-6, the J gene TRBJ2-3; weak D call: TRBD1 (5 bases). Germline V gives CDR1 SGHDT, CDR2 YYEEEE. The CDR3 has 16 residues. Between the trimmed V and J ends, which lost 5 bases and 5 bases, there was a span of 21 bases. CDR3 amino acids: CASSWGPSIPLDTQYF. The CDR3 nucleotides read TGTGCCAGCAGTTGGGGCCCGAGTATTCCCTTAGATACGCAGTATTTT.

The CDR3 is CASRELAGGPRFF. The CDR3 coding sequence is TGTGCCAGCAGAGAACTAGCGGGGGGGCCGCGGTTCTTC. The chain employs TRBV11-2 and TRBJ2-1; 13 bases are a match to TRBD2. J was trimmed by 15 bases and V by 6 bases; bases with no gene match: 8. Germline V lookup: CDR1 SGHAT, CDR2 FQNNGV. The CDR3 sequence is 13 residues long.

J is TRBJ2-6 and V is TRBV5-1, with no clear D. Trimming stripped 4 bases from V and 0 bases from J, with 17 bases between. The CDR3 length is 18 residues. CDR1 and CDR2 from the germline V gene are SGHRS and YFSETQ. Here the CDR3 DNA reads TGCGCCAGCAGCAGCGTATCACCGGGTTACTCTGGGGCCAACGTCCTGACTTTC. Its translation is CASSSVSPGYSGANVLTF.

The V gene is TRBV4-3, the J gene TRBJ2-7; 11 bases fit TRBD1. V was clipped by 2 bases and J by 7 bases; unmatched bases: 10. The CDR3 spans 16 residues. Germline V gives CDR1 LGHNA, CDR2 YSLEER. CDR3 loop: CASSQNYPRDRGEQYF. Here the CDR3 DNA reads TGCGCCAGCAGCCAAAACTACCCACGGGACAGGGGGGAGCAGTACTTC.

The rearrangement uses TRBV27 and TRBJ2-2; no reliable D call. In germline, CDR1 is MNHEY, CDR2 SMNVEV (reference sequence). The CDR3 spans 13 residues. The germline V and J ends were trimmed by 2 bases and 4 bases, with 5 bases remaining between them. CDR3 nucleotide sequence: TGTGCCAGCAGTTTACGAGGCACCGGGGAGCTGTTTTTT. It encodes CASSLRGTGELFF.

The chain has TRBV6-5 and TRBJ1-2; no clear D gene. Germline V gives CDR1 MNHEY, CDR2 SVGAGI. This CDR3 has 15 residues. The V and J ends lost 0 bases and 3 bases respectively, with 11 bases between them. CDR3 region: CASSYSNNKYYGYTF. The CDR3 DNA reads as TGTGCCAGCAGTTACTCGAATAACAAATACTATGGCTACACCTTC.

This clone was counted only a few times. The V gene is TRBV5-5, the J gene TRBJ2-7, with 7 bases matching TRBD2. Trimming at V came to 1 base and at J to 2 bases, leaving 3 bases not matched to a gene. The germline V gene has CDR1 SGHKS and CDR2 YYEKEE (reference sequence). The CDR3 covers 14 residues. The CDR3: CASSLLGTTYEQYF. The CDR3 DNA reads TGTGCCAGCAGCTTGTTGGGGACTACCTACGAGCAGTACTTC.

The CDR3, as DNA: TGTGCCATCAGTCCCGGGACTATATACAATGAGCAGTTCTTC. Its protein product is CAISPGTIYNEQFF. V gene TRBV10-3 combines with J gene TRBJ2-1, with 7 bases fitting TRBD2. Germline V lookup: CDR1 ENHRY, CDR2 SYGVKD. CDR3 length equals 14 residues. V trimming: 5 bases; J trimming: 4 bases; junction bases outside the gene matches: 5.

This clone was detected once. This rearrangement joins TRBV13 to TRBJ2-7; 8 bases are a match to TRBD1. After removal of 4 bases from V and 4 bases from J, the junction contained 9 bases not matched to a gene. The CDR3 runs to 15 residues. CDR1 and CDR2 from the germline V gene are PRHDT and FYEKMQ (reference sequence). The CDR3 loop is CASSSEGQAGYEQYF. CDR3 DNA sequence: TGTGCCAGCAGCTCAGAGGGACAGGCGGGGTACGAGCAGTACTTC.

The chain uses TRBV4-1 and TRBJ1-5, with D hard to call. Germline CDR1 reads MGHRA; CDR2 reads YSYEKL. Trimming left V 7 bases short and J 5 bases short, with 15 bases between. The CDR3 spans 14 residues. The CDR3 region is CASTTYYGYQPQHF. The CDR3 DNA reads as TGCGCCAGCACAACCTATTACGGGTATCAGCCCCAGCATTTT.

V gene TRBV9 combines with J gene TRBJ2-3; D is possibly TRBD1 (6 bases). The CDR3 loop spans 15 amino acids. The germline V and J ends were trimmed by 0 bases and 5 bases, with 13 bases remaining between them. Looked up from germline, CDR1 is SGDLS and CDR2 is YYNGEE. CDR3 coding DNA: TGTGCCAGCAGCGTAGGTGGGGGCAGGGGAGATACGCAGTATTTT. Residues: CASSVGGGRGDTQYF.

V usage is TRBV6-1 and J usage is TRBJ2-5, with D perhaps matching TRBD1 (6 bases). Germline values: CDR1 MNHNS, CDR2 SASEGT. CDR3 length equals 15 residues. Trimming removed 2 bases at V and 0 bases at J, with 10 bases between. The CDR3 protein is CASSETGPYQETQYF. CDR3 coding DNA: TGTGCCAGCAGTGAAACAGGGCCGTACCAAGAGACCCAGTACTTC.

The chain employs TRBV21-1 and TRBJ2-7; TRBD2 was called by the table and not checked on the DNA. TRBV21-1 is a known pseudogene. CDR3 length equals 14 residues. The CDR3 DNA is TGTGCCAGCAGCAAAGATGGAGTTTTCTACGAGCAGTACTTC. Translating it yields CASSKDGVFYEQYF.

The rearrangement uses TRBV15 and TRBJ1-3, with D perhaps TRBD1 (5 bases). V lost 0 bases to trimming and J lost 4 bases, with 10 bases between them. The CDR3 sequence is 15 residues long. Germline V gives CDR1 LNHNV, CDR2 YYDKDF (reference sequence). The CDR3 sequence: CATSRDPGFGNTIYF. Here the CDR3 DNA reads TGTGCCACCAGCAGAGATCCAGGGTTCGGAAACACCATATATTTT.

The chain has TRBV19 and TRBJ2-3; 15 bases match TRBD2. V lost 10 bases, J lost 5 bases, and 7 bases stayed unmatched. The CDR3 is 15 amino acids. In germline, CDR1 is LNHDA, CDR2 SQIVND (reference sequence). CDR3 DNA sequence: TGTGCCACCACCGGGACTAGCGGGGGGTTAGATACGCAGTATTTT. It codes for CATTGTSGGLDTQYF. Looking up the rest from reference TRBV19 and TRBJ2-3 gives the full variable domain: DGGITQSPKYLFRKEGQNVTLSCEQNLNHDAMYWYRQDPGQGLRLIYYSQIVNDFQKGDIAEGYSVSREKKESFPLTVTSAQKNPTAFYLCATTGTSGGLDTQYFGPGTRLTVL.

The genes are TRBV9 and TRBJ2-3, with D perhaps TRBD2 (6 bases). The CDR3 spans 15 residues. CDR1 and CDR2 from the germline V gene are SGDLS and YYNGEE. V shed 4 bases and J shed 2 bases, with 14 bases lying between them. The CDR3 sequence is CASSPGGFPTDTQYF. CDR3 coding DNA: TGTGCCAGCAGCCCTGGGGGGTTTCCCACAGATACGCAGTATTTT.

The genes are TRBV2 and TRBJ2-7, with 9 bases fitting TRBD1. The CDR3 is 13 residues long. CDR1 is SNHLY and CDR2 is FYNNEI in the germline V gene. V lost 6 bases, J lost 4 bases, and 4 bases stayed unmatched. CDR3 in amino acids: CASSGQGIYEQYF. CDR3 in DNA: TGTGCCAGCAGCGGACAGGGGATATACGAGCAGTACTTC.

The chain has TRBV7-9 and TRBJ1-1, with D possibly matching TRBD1 (5 bases). This CDR3 has 14 amino acids. Trimming pared 6 bases from V and 1 base from J, leaving 12 bases between. Germline CDR1 and CDR2: SEHNR and FQNEAQ (reference sequence). CDR3 protein: CASSPGGKNTEAFF. DNA for the CDR3: TGTGCCAGCAGTCCGGGGGGGAAGAACACTGAAGCTTTCTTT.

This rearrangement joins TRBV30 to TRBJ2-7; no clear D. This CDR3 is built from 13 residues. Germline lookup yields CDR1 GTSNPN and CDR2 SVGIG (reference sequence). The ends were cut back, 2 bases at V and 2 bases at J, with 10 bases in the middle. The CDR3 loop is CAWSLYLTYEQYF. DNA for the CDR3: TGTGCCTGGAGTCTCTATTTGACCTACGAGCAGTACTTC.

CDR3 region: CASSPAGQGSPGYTF. The CDR3 DNA follows: TGTGCCAGCTCACCGGCTGGACAGGGTAGCCCTGGCTACACCTTC. The chain recombines TRBV18 with TRBJ1-2; 8 bases map to TRBD1. This CDR3 is built from 15 residues. Trimming removed 3 bases from V and 7 bases from J; junction bases left unmatched: 10. The germline V gene encodes CDR1 KGHSH and CDR2 LQKENI.

The chain combines TRBV5-4 with TRBJ1-1, with D unclear. The length of the CDR3 is 14 residues. Trimming stripped 1 base from V and 3 bases from J, with 10 bases between. Germline V gives CDR1 SGHNT, CDR2 YYREEE (reference sequence). Written as DNA, the CDR3 is TGTGCCAGCAGCTTGTGGCTGGGCGACACTGAAGCTTTCTTT. It specifies CASSLWLGDTEAFF.

This chain links TRBV5-5 with TRBJ1-1, with D tentatively TRBD1 (5 bases). V lost 0 bases and J 2 bases, leaving 11 bases between the germline ends. The CDR3 extends over 15 amino acids. The germline CDR1 and CDR2 sequences are SGHKS and YYEKEE (reference sequence). The DNA of the CDR3 is TGTGCCAGCAGCTTGGTTACAAGGGGAAACACTGAAGCTTTCTTT. Translated, it gives CASSLVTRGNTEAFF.

This clone appeared once. The gene calls are TRBV9 and TRBJ1-4; no clear D. The V end was cut by 4 bases, the J end by 3 bases, with 10 bases between. CDR3 length: 14 residues. Germline values: CDR1 SGDLS, CDR2 YYNGEE. Here the CDR3 DNA reads TGTGCCAGCAGCTCCGGGAATCCTAATGAAAAACTGTTTTTT. Amino acids: CASSSGNPNEKLFF.

The V and J genes are TRBV5-4 and TRBJ2-5, with 7 bases aligning to TRBD1. Germline V lookup: CDR1 SGHNT, CDR2 YYREEE (reference sequence). This CDR3 spans 15 amino acids. With V trimmed by 3 bases and J by 3 bases, 8 bases remained unmatched. The CDR3 here is CASSSPGRGKETQYF. The CDR3 DNA reads TGTGCCAGCAGCTCCCCGGGCAGGGGGAAAGAGACCCAGTACTTC.

This clone was observed a handful of times. This chain connects TRBV7-9 to TRBJ1-6, with D perhaps matching TRBD1 (6 bases). Trimming took 4 bases from V and 7 from J, leaving 11 bases between them. The CDR3 is made up of 14 amino acids. In germline, CDR1 is SEHNR, CDR2 FQNEAQ (reference sequence). CDR3 sequence reads: CASSSQGANSPLHF. The DNA for the CDR3 is TGTGCCAGCAGCTCACAGGGTGCGAATTCACCCCTCCACTTT.

The chain is built from TRBV7-9 and TRBJ2-3; D may be TRBD1 (5 bases). Per germline, CDR1 SEHNR and CDR2 FQNEAQ (reference sequence). Trimming took 8 bases from V and 1 from J, leaving 16 bases between them. The CDR3 spans 15 residues. The DNA for the CDR3 is TGTGCCAGCCTGCCTAAGGGGTCTGGCACAGATACGCAGTATTTT. Protein sequence: CASLPKGSGTDTQYF.